This T cell receptor beta chain is drawn from a study of blood T cells in healthy people across ages. Findings of the study overall: Observed TCR beta diversity showed a strong correlation with the percentage of naive T cells as measured by flow cytometry.

Primers used in a second PCR of about 7 to 11 cycles were a sample-barcoded 5' primer and a J-beta primer mix. TCRdb called the 5' RACE reads again in MiXCR, with one record for every CDR3 protein. The profile shows about 1.5 million distinct CDR3 sequences, approximately 43% of them singletons. Comments on this clonotype: Its specificity is unknown. One end of the junction does not line up with germline, which may come from a read error.

Germline V gives CDR1 SGHDT, CDR2 YYEEEE. This CDR3 has 14 residues. Sequencing used blood. This chain joins TRBV5-6 and TRBJ1-1; TRBD1 matches at 9 bases. This TCR came from a young woman in good health. The CDR3 DNA follows: TGTGCTAGCAGCACCGGGACAGGGCACACTGAAGCTTTCTTT. Its protein is CASSTGTGHTEAFF.